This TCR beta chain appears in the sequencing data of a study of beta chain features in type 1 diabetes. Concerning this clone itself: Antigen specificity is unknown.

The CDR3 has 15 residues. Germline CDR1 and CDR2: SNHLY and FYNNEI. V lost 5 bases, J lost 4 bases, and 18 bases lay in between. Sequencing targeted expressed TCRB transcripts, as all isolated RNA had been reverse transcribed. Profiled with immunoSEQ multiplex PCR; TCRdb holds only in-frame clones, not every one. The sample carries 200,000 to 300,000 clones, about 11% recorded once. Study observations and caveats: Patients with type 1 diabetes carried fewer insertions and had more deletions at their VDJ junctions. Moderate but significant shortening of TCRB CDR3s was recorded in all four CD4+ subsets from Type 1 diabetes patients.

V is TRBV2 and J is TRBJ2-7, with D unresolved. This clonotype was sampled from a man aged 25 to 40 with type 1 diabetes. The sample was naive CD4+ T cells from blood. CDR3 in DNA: TGTGCCAGCAGTAGCCCAGGCGTACCTTCTTACGAGCAGTACTTC. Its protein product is CASSSPGVPSYEQYF. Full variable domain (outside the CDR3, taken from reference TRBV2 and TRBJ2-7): EPEVTQTPSHQVTQMGQEVILRCVPISNHLYFYWYRQILGQKVEFLVSFYNNEISEKSEIFDDQFSVERPDGSNFTLKIRSTKLEDSAMYFCASSSPGVPSYEQYFGPGTRLTVT.